Listed here are 14 T cell receptor beta chains from one sample, sequenced in a study of T cells after yellow fever vaccination (dated by TCRdb to the late 2010s). In light of the paper, this sample's treatment or condition label describes: live attenuated yellow fever vaccine strain. The library was prepared using 5' RACE. Reads for this sample came from an Illumina NovaSeq 6000. Using fastp trimming at Q25 and MiXCR clonotype assembly, TCRdb reanalyzed the public sequencing data and kept in-frame beta chains. Every distinct CDR3 protein forms one entry, paired with its most common genes and DNA. The sample table shows 14,000 or so distinct CDR3 sequences, and roughly 8% are seen once. More than 1.5% of the sample is in the top ten clones. The material sequenced was PBMCs, either bulk or a sorted T-cell subset (CD4+, CD8+, memory, or dextramer-sorted; not recorded which), taken on the day of the yellow fever booster vaccination. The source of these receptors is a man between 18 and 29 years old who received the YFV17D yellow fever vaccine.

There are many counts of this clonotype. The CDR3 sequence: CASTYITTDTQYF. CDR3 bases: TGCGCCAGCACTTACATCACCACAGATACGCAGTATTTT. The gene calls are TRBV5-1 and TRBJ2-3; D not resolved. CDR3 length: 13 amino acids. V was clipped by 6 bases and J by 2 bases, with 10 bases between them. Germline values: CDR1 SGHRS, CDR2 YFSETQ. Using reference TRBV5-1 and TRBJ2-3 for the parts outside the CDR3, the full variable domain is KAGVTQTPRYLIKTRGQQVTLSCSPISGHRSVSWYQQTPGQGLQFLFEYFSETQRNKGNFPGRFSGRQFSNSRSEMNVSTLELGDSALYLCASTYITTDTQYFGPGTRLTVL.

This rearrangement joins TRBV18 to TRBJ2-5; the D call may be TRBD1 or TRBD2 (5 bases each). Per the germline V gene, CDR1 is KGHSH and CDR2 is LQKENI. Deletions cut 6 bases from V and 3 bases from J, with 14 bases between. There are 14 residues in the CDR3. The CDR3 sequence is CASSPPSREETQYF. DNA of the CDR3: TGTGCCAGCTCCCCCCCTAGCAGGGAAGAGACCCAGTACTTC.

V gene TRBV5-1 combines with J gene TRBJ2-3, with unresolved D. There are 16 residues in the CDR3. The V gene's germline CDR1 is SGHRS and CDR2 YFSETQ. V was trimmed by 0 bases and J by 0 bases, leaving 11 bases between them. CDR3 sequence: CASSLALQGSTDTQYF. CDR3 coding DNA: TGCGCCAGCAGCTTGGCACTTCAAGGTAGCACAGATACGCAGTATTTT.

This clonotype showed up many times. The chain combines TRBV4-2 with TRBJ2-1; 9 bases are a match to TRBD2. The CDR3 extends over 15 amino acids. V shed 0 bases and J 3 bases; nucleotides not matched to a gene: 0. Germline assignment: CDR1 LGHNA and CDR2 YNFKEQ. The CDR3 is CASSQERGGYNEQFF. The CDR3 nucleotides read TGTGCCAGCAGCCAAGAGCGGGGGGGCTACAATGAGCAGTTCTTC.

This clonotype was observed at least ten times. This chain connects TRBV5-1 to TRBJ2-5; D is ambiguous. The CDR3 has 16 amino acids. Per the germline V gene, CDR1 is SGHRS and CDR2 is YFSETQ. Trimming removed 1 base from V and 3 bases from J, with 16 bases in between. Written as DNA, the CDR3 is TGCGCCAGCAGCTTGTTTTTCCTTGGACCGAAAGAGACCCAGTACTTC. It yields the protein CASSLFFLGPKETQYF.

This clonotype occurred many times. This rearrangement joins TRBV18 to TRBJ2-7; 8 positions agree with TRBD1. The CDR3 has 14 residues. CDR1 is KGHSH, CDR2 LQKENI, per germline. V lost 6 bases and J lost 3; bases outside the gene matches: 7. CDR3 coding DNA: TGTGCCAGCTCCTCGCAGGGGGCTGGCTACGAGCAGTACTTC. Translated, it gives CASSSQGAGYEQYF.

This clonotype has at least ten counts. The chain employs TRBV6-4 and TRBJ2-1, with a tentative D call TRBD2 (7 bases). V lost 2 bases and J lost 12, with 11 bases in between. Germline V gene sequence: CDR1 MRHNA, CDR2 SNTAGT. The CDR3 has 12 residues. The CDR3 sequence: CASSDRGGPQFF. CDR3 DNA sequence: TGTGCCAGCAGTGACAGGGGGGGCCCGCAGTTCTTC.

This clonotype appeared many times. This chain joins TRBV3-1 and TRBJ1-1; a weak D match, TRBD1 (6 bases). V was shortened by 4 bases and J by 0 bases, with 12 bases between the two germline ends. There are 15 residues in the CDR3. CDR1 and CDR2 from the germline V gene are LGHDT and YNNKEL (reference sequence). The DNA of the CDR3 is TGTGCCAGCAGCCTCTCGGGACAAATGAACACTGAAGCTTTCTTT. This sequence encodes CASSLSGQMNTEAFF. Based on the CDR3 plus reference TRBV3-1 and TRBJ1-1, the full variable domain is DTAVSQTPKYLVTQMGNDKSIKCEQNLGHDTMYWYKQDSKKFLKIMFSYNNKELIINETVPNRFSPKSPDKAHLNLHINSLELGDSAVYFCASSLSGQMNTEAFFGQGTRLTVV.

As for this clonotype: No conserved phenylalanine or tryptophan ends this CDR3, so it is likely a read error. V usage is TRBV4-3 and J usage is TRBJ2-5, with unresolved D. Trimming stripped 0 bases from V and 6 bases from J, with 8 bases between. There are 13 residues in the CDR3. Germline-derived CDR1 and CDR2 are LGHNA and YSLEER. The CDR3 sequence: CASSQEVVQTQYL. The CDR3 region has the DNA TGCGCCAGCAGCCAAGAGGTAGTCCAGACCCAGTACTTG.

This clonotype was counted many times. The chain employs TRBV3-1 and TRBJ2-1, with a tentative D call TRBD2 (6 bases). V was shortened by 1 base and J by 7 bases, with 14 bases between the two germline ends. CDR1 is LGHDT and CDR2 is YNNKEL in the germline V gene (reference sequence). The CDR3 is 15 residues long. The CDR3 reads CASSQAGIRGNEQFF. CDR3 coding DNA: TGTGCCAGCAGCCAAGCCGGTATTCGGGGGAATGAGCAGTTCTTC.

This clonotype was seen repeatedly, ten times or more. The chain combines TRBV7-8 with TRBJ1-3; no clear D gene. This CDR3 contains 13 residues. The V gene's germline CDR1 is SGHVS and CDR2 FQNEAQ. Trimming stripped 1 base from V and 4 bases from J, with 5 bases between. The CDR3 region has the DNA TGTGCCAGCAGCTTAGTAGGGGGAAACACCATATATTTT. Protein sequence: CASSLVGGNTIYF. The full variable domain, rest sourced from reference TRBV7-8 and TRBJ1-3, is GAGVSQSPRYKVAKRGQDVALRCDPISGHVSLFWYQQALGQGPEFLTYFQNEAQLDKSGLPSDRFFAERPEGSVSTLKIQRTQQEDSAVYLCASSLVGGNTIYFGEGSWLTVV.

This clonotype was counted at least ten times. V usage is TRBV4-1 and J usage is TRBJ1-1; 7 nucleotides line up with TRBD1. Trimming at V came to 3 bases and at J to 4 bases, leaving 8 bases not matched to a gene. Germline loops: CDR1 MGHRA, CDR2 YSYEKL. This CDR3 region has 15 residues. CDR3 in DNA: TGCGCCAGCAGCCACAGTAGACAGGGAGGCACTGAAGCTTTCTTT. Amino acid sequence: CASSHSRQGGTEAFF.

This clonotype has a count of ten or more. J is TRBJ1-3 and V is TRBV23-1, with a weak D call TRBD1 (5 bases). TRBV23-1 is an ORF for which the function is uncertain. The V end lost 6 bases, the J end lost 5 bases, and 20 bases lay between the germline ends. The CDR3 is 16 residues long. The CDR3 DNA sequence: TGCGCCAGCAGCCCCGGGCGGGGGGGTCACCGAAACACCATATATTTT. As protein: CASSPGRGGHRNTIYF.

This clonotype was recorded at least ten times. The chain is built from TRBV7-2 and TRBJ2-3, with TRBD2 as a possible D gene (6 bases). Trimming removed 5 bases from V and 3 bases from J, with 12 bases in between. The CDR3 totals 14 residues. The germline gives CDR1 SGHTA, CDR2 FQGNSA. The CDR3 sequence is CASSRGGTTDTQYF. Here the CDR3 DNA reads TGTGCCAGCAGCCGTGGCGGGACTACAGATACGCAGTATTTT.